Below are 27 T cell receptor beta chains sequenced from a single sample in a study of early T cells in non-severe SARS-CoV-2 infection. Each CDR3 protein is one row after TCRdb ran MiXCR on the 5' RACE reads. The repertoire has tens of thousands of distinct CDR3 sequences, 4.7% of them found once; the top ten carry 7.5% to 8.5%. Sequencing was done on a sample of whole blood. The receptors here all came from an adult who was a healthcare worker with PCR-confirmed SARS-CoV-2 infection or an uninfected control (not recorded which).

This clonotype showed up many times. This chain uses TRBV7-2 with TRBJ1-3; TRBD1 agrees at 7 bases. The CDR3 contains 14 residues. CDR1 and CDR2 (germline): SGHTA, FQGNSA. V dropped 1 base and J dropped 11; count of bases not matched to a gene: 8. The CDR3 DNA reads as TGTGCCAGCAGCTTAGTGGCAGGGGGGAGGGCCATATATTTT. Translation: CASSLVAGGRAIYF.

The sample holds many counts of this clonotype. The chain has TRBV20-1 and TRBJ2-3; 11 bases are shared with TRBD2. From germline, CDR1 is DFQATT and CDR2 SNEGSKA (reference sequence). This CDR3 is 14 amino acids long. With 1 base clipped from V and 5 bases from J, the junction kept 2 bases outside the gene matches. The CDR3 region has the DNA TGCAGTGCTAGAGTTAGCGGGGGGGTAGATACGCAGTATTTT. Residues: CSARVSGGVDTQYF.

This clonotype came up many times. The chain has TRBV11-2 and TRBJ1-1; weak D call: TRBD1 (6 bases). The CDR3 totals 17 residues. V lost 5 bases, J lost 0 bases, and 19 bases lay in between. Germline CDR1 and CDR2: SGHAT and FQNNGV. CDR3 residues: CASSARDIRYMNTEAFF. Here the CDR3 DNA reads TGTGCCAGCAGCGCACGGGACATCCGTTATATGAACACTGAAGCTTTCTTT.

This clonotype was recorded a few times. This chain links TRBV11-2 with TRBJ2-1, with 7 nucleotides matching TRBD2. CDR1 and CDR2 from the germline V gene are SGHAT and FQNNGV. The CDR3 loop spans 16 amino acids. V lost 1 base to trimming and J lost 4 bases; unmatched junction nucleotides: 7. CDR3: CASSLGSGALYNEQFF. CDR3 DNA: TGTGCCAGCAGCTTAGGGAGCGGGGCGCTTTACAATGAGCAGTTCTTC.

This clonotype was seen a few times. A much bigger clone sits one base away, suggesting this may be a read error. The V call is TRBV7-9, the J call TRBJ1-1, with 7 bases identical to TRBD1. The CDR3 extends over 16 amino acids. CDR1 and CDR2 from the germline V gene are SEHNR and FQNEAQ (reference sequence). CDR3 nucleotide sequence: TGTGCCAACAGCCCAACCGGACAGGTCGGTTTAACTGAAGCTTTCTTT. Its protein product is CANSPTGQVGLTEAFF.

Many counts were recorded for this clonotype. V usage is TRBV6-2 or TRBV6-3 and J usage is TRBJ2-2; no reliable D call. Germline V gives CDR1 MNHEY, CDR2 SVGEGT. Trimming removed 6 bases from V and 3 bases from J, with 5 bases in between. This CDR3 is 12 amino acids long. The CDR3 reads CASRLDTGELFF. The CDR3 bases are TGTGCCAGCAGATTGGACACCGGGGAGCTGTTTTTT.

This clonotype has at least ten counts. The genes are TRBV10-3 and TRBJ2-1, with D perhaps TRBD1 (5 bases). The CDR3 covers 14 residues. Germline V gene data show CDR1 as ENHRY and CDR2 as SYGVKD. Trimming cost V 2 bases and J 6 bases, with 11 bases left between them. The CDR3 spells CAISEDVRGNEQFF. The CDR3 region has the DNA TGTGCCATCAGTGAGGATGTTAGGGGCAATGAGCAGTTCTTC.

This clonotype was seen repeatedly, ten times or more. CDR3 region: CASSQANYGYTF. CDR3 coding DNA: TGTGCCAGCAGTCAGGCTAACTATGGCTACACCTTC. The rearrangement links TRBV6-6 to TRBJ1-2; D is unresolved. The V gene's germline CDR1 is MNHNY and CDR2 SVGAGI (reference sequence). Trimming pared 5 bases from V and 0 bases from J, leaving 4 bases between. CDR3 length: 12 residues.

This clonotype turned up a few times. The chain links TRBV12-3 or TRBV12-4 to TRBJ1-3; 7 bases match TRBD1. J gave up 0 bases and V 6 bases, and 8 bases lay outside the gene matches. This CDR3 spans 16 amino acids. CDR3 residues: CASSLGGGGSGNTIYF. CDR3 nucleotide sequence: TGTGCCAGCAGCCTAGGGGGCGGAGGCTCTGGAAACACCATATATTTT.

The CDR3 DNA follows: TGTGCCAGCAGTGGGACAGGGGGGGCAGATACGCAGTATTTT. Encoded protein: CASSGTGGADTQYF. The V call is TRBV2, the J call TRBJ2-3, with TRBD1 identical over 10 bases. J lost 4 bases, V lost 4 bases, and 2 bases had no gene match. CDR1 and CDR2 from the germline V gene are SNHLY and FYNNEI. This CDR3 contains 14 residues.

In its sample, this clonotype was seen many times. The J gene is TRBJ2-1, the V gene TRBV11-1, with 8 bases that match TRBD1. The germline V gene encodes CDR1 SGHAT and CDR2 FQDESV (reference sequence). Trimming removed 5 bases from V and 3 bases from J; junction bases left unmatched: 6. This CDR3 is built from 15 residues. The CDR3: CASSPWTGSYNEQFF. DNA of the CDR3: TGTGCCAGCAGCCCGTGGACAGGGAGCTACAATGAGCAGTTCTTC.

This clonotype occurred many times. V and J are TRBV28 and TRBJ1-5; the match to TRBD1 covers 7 bases. Trimming cost V 6 bases and J 3 bases; bases outside gene matches: 5. Per the germline V gene, CDR1 is MDHEN and CDR2 is SYDVKM. CDR3 length: 14 residues. The CDR3 sequence is CASSKTGDNQPQHF. The CDR3 nucleotides read TGTGCCAGCAGCAAAACAGGGGACAATCAGCCCCAGCATTTT. Variable domain in full (rest from reference TRBV28 and TRBJ1-5): DVKVTQSSRYLVKRTGEKVFLECVQDMDHENMFWYRQDPGLGLRLIYFSYDVKMKEKGDIPEGYSVSREKKERFSLILESASTNQTSMYLCASSKTGDNQPQHFGDGTRLSIL.

This clonotype showed up many times. The chain carries TRBV29-1 and TRBJ2-6; D not certain. V lost 2 bases to trimming and J lost 2 bases, with 7 bases between them. Germline assignment: CDR1 SQVTM and CDR2 ANQGSEA. The CDR3 has 14 residues. CDR3 nucleotides: TGCAGCGTTGAAAGGGTTCCTGGGGCCAACGTCCTGACTTTC. Encoded protein: CSVERVPGANVLTF.

This clonotype has ten or more counts. The genes are TRBV7-9 and TRBJ2-7, with TRBD1 identical over 7 bases. The CDR3 runs 15 residues. V shed 4 bases, J shed 4 bases, and the junction held 10 bases outside the gene matches. The germline V gene encodes CDR1 SEHNR and CDR2 FQNEAQ (reference sequence). The CDR3 is CASSSSTGMTYEQYF. As DNA, the CDR3 is TGTGCCAGCAGCTCCTCGACAGGGATGACGTACGAGCAGTACTTC.

The J gene is TRBJ2-3, the V gene TRBV20-1, with 9 bases fitting TRBD2. CDR1 and CDR2 from the germline V gene are DFQATT and SNEGSKA (reference sequence). This CDR3 has 17 amino acids. The V gene end was trimmed by 3 bases and the J gene end by 5 bases; junction bases not matched to a gene: 15. In DNA, the CDR3 is TGCAGTGCTAGCGATACGGGGACTAGCCGCACGAGAGATACGCAGTATTTT. Translating gives CSASDTGTSRTRDTQYF.

This clonotype was counted ten times or more. The chain recombines TRBV29-1 with TRBJ2-7, with 7 bases fitting TRBD1. The germline gives CDR1 SQVTM, CDR2 ANQGSEA. The trim removed 7 bases at V and 4 bases at J, leaving 7 bases unmatched. The CDR3 covers 12 residues. CDR3 loop: CSAGTVGYEQYF. CDR3 in DNA: TGCAGCGCCGGGACAGTAGGATACGAGCAGTACTTC.

This clonotype occurred many times. This chain links TRBV7-9 with TRBJ2-3; 9 bases are a match to TRBD2. The V gene's germline CDR1 is SEHNR and CDR2 FQNEAQ (reference sequence). This CDR3 region has 15 residues. With 4 bases clipped from V and 6 bases from J, the junction kept 8 bases outside the gene matches. In nucleotides, the CDR3 is TGTGCCAGCAGCTCGACTAGCGGCCCTCAGGATACGCAGTATTTT. The encoded protein is CASSSTSGPQDTQYF.

Many counts were recorded for this clonotype. This CDR3 reads CASSFKGLNTEAFF. Written as DNA, the CDR3 is TGTGCCAGCAGCTTCAAAGGCCTGAACACTGAAGCTTTCTTT. The chain links TRBV7-9 to TRBJ1-1; D is undetermined. This CDR3 comprises 14 residues. Trimming took 3 bases from V and 0 from J, leaving 8 bases between them. Germline CDR1 SEHNR, CDR2 FQNEAQ (reference sequence).

The chain uses TRBV28 and TRBJ1-4, with TRBD1 as a possible D gene (5 bases). V lost 11 bases, J lost 7 bases, and 17 bases lay in between. The CDR3 spans 13 residues. The germline gives CDR1 MDHEN, CDR2 SYDVKM. CDR3 sequence (DNA): TGTGCCGTAGGACGACAGAACGGTGAAAAACTGTTTTTT. This translates into CAVGRQNGEKLFF.

There are many counts of this clonotype. The V call is TRBV11-2, the J call TRBJ1-5, with a tentative D call TRBD1 (6 bases). CDR1 is SGHAT and CDR2 is FQNNGV in the germline V gene. Deletions cut 5 bases from V and 7 bases from J, with 12 bases between. The CDR3 sequence is 13 residues long. CDR3 loop: CASSKTGNQPQHF. The CDR3 region has the DNA TGTGCCAGCAGCAAAACAGGGAACCAGCCCCAGCATTTT.

Many counts were recorded for this clonotype. The rearrangement joins TRBV12-3 or TRBV12-4 to TRBJ1-1; no reliable D call. Trimming shortened V by 8 bases and J by 0 bases, and 7 bases separated the two germline ends. The CDR3 runs 12 residues. Written as DNA, the CDR3 is TGTGCCAGCCTTACCCTGAACACTGAAGCTTTCTTT. This translates into CASLTLNTEAFF.

This chain connects TRBV7-2 to TRBJ2-3, with D possibly being TRBD1 (6 bases). The germline V gene encodes CDR1 SGHTA and CDR2 FQGNSA. Trimming removed 6 bases at V and 5 bases at J, with 12 bases between. This CDR3 spans 13 amino acids. The CDR3 loop reads CASSKTGIDTQYF. The CDR3 DNA sequence: TGTGCCAGCAGTAAAACAGGGATAGATACGCAGTATTTT.

This clonotype was recorded many times. The V call is TRBV7-9, the J call TRBJ2-7; 8 nucleotides align to TRBD1. The V gene end was trimmed by 6 bases and the J gene end by 0 bases; junction bases not matched to a gene: 4. This CDR3 has 14 amino acids. Germline assignment: CDR1 SEHNR and CDR2 FQNEAQ (reference sequence). The CDR3: CASRFTGGSYEQYF. CDR3 bases: TGTGCCAGCAGATTTACAGGGGGCTCCTACGAGCAGTACTTC.

This clonotype was counted many times. This sequence joins TRBV7-2 and TRBJ1-5, with unresolved D. The V gene lost 1 base and the J gene lost 0 bases, with 10 bases spanning the gap. Germline values: CDR1 SGHTA, CDR2 FQGNSA. This CDR3 is 16 amino acids long. The CDR3 DNA is TGTGCCAGCAGCTTAGGGGGAGACCCTAGCAATCAGCCCCAGCATTTT. As protein: CASSLGGDPSNQPQHF.

Remarks on this clonotype: A much larger clone differs by one base, so this may be a read error. Without the conserved terminal phenylalanine or tryptophan, this CDR3 likely stems from a read error. The chain is built from TRBV3-1 and TRBJ1-2; weak D call: TRBD1 (6 bases). CDR1 LGHDT and CDR2 YNNKEL come from the germline V gene (reference sequence). CDR3 length: 14 residues. The ends were cut back, 5 bases at V and 2 bases at J, with 12 bases in the middle. Here the CDR3 reads CASSGGLRNYGYTI. CDR3 DNA sequence: TGTGCCAGCAGCGGGGGGCTCAGGAACTATGGCTACACCATC.

The chain joins TRBV19 to TRBJ1-2; D gene uncertain. Germline V gene data show CDR1 as LNHDA and CDR2 as SQIVND (reference sequence). V dropped 8 bases and J dropped 2 bases, with 18 bases sitting between them. The CDR3 has 15 amino acids. For the CDR3, the DNA is TGTGCCAGTGGCCGGGGAGGGAGCGGGAACTATGGCTACACCTTC. As protein: CASGRGGSGNYGYTF.

There are a few counts of this clonotype. This chain joins TRBV3-1 and TRBJ2-7; D call uncertain. The CDR3 has 14 residues. V was pared by 4 bases and J by 2 bases, with 12 bases between. Germline V lookup: CDR1 LGHDT, CDR2 YNNKEL (reference sequence). The CDR3 bases are TGTGCCAGCAGCCCTGGACGGGCCCCCTACGAGCAGTACTTC. This translates into CASSPGRAPYEQYF.